Presented here are 23 T cell receptor beta chains from one specimen sequenced in a study of shared clonotypes between healthy human individuals. The data were produced by immunoSEQ multiplex PCR, yet TCRdb's version contains in-frame clones alone and is incomplete. Here the sample spans over 700,000 clones, 72% being singletons. The material sequenced was memory CD4+ T cells sorted from blood. Subset specified: CD45RA-negative fraction. The source is a young woman in good health.

The chain employs TRBV28 and TRBJ2-3; D remains unclear. Between the trimmed V and J ends, which lost 5 bases and 4 bases, there was a span of 13 bases. This CDR3 contains 14 residues. Per germline, CDR1 MDHEN and CDR2 SYDVKM. The CDR3 DNA is TGTGCCAGCAGTCCGACCCATTCTCCAGATACGCAGTATTTT. Its translation: CASSPTHSPDTQYF.

Comment on this clone: Other DNA sequences in the sample encode the same CDR3. The J gene is TRBJ1-3, the V gene TRBV6-1; D gene ambiguous. Looked up from germline, CDR1 is MNHNS and CDR2 is SASEGT. Trimming left V 3 bases short and J 1 base short, with 10 bases between. The length of the CDR3 is 15 residues. CDR3 nucleotide sequence: TGTGCCAGCAGTGAGGAAGGTCTTTCTGGAAACACCATATATTTT. It codes for CASSEEGLSGNTIYF.

J is TRBJ2-5 and V is TRBV7-9; 8 bases are a match to TRBD2. Germline CDR1 SEHNR, CDR2 FQNEAQ (reference sequence). The CDR3 extends over 13 amino acids. V trimming: 3 bases; J trimming: 5 bases; junction bases outside the gene matches: 2. The CDR3 DNA reads as TGTGCCAGCAGCTTCCCGGGAGGGGAGACCCAGTACTTC. This sequence encodes CASSFPGGETQYF.

The chain uses TRBV11-2 and TRBJ2-2; 7 bases line up with TRBD1. Per germline, CDR1 SGHAT and CDR2 FQNNGV. V gave up 9 bases and J gave up 0 bases; unmatched junction bases: 10. CDR3 length: 16 residues. The CDR3: CASKTTGTTNTGELFF. Here the CDR3 DNA reads TGTGCCAGTAAGACGACAGGGACCACGAACACCGGGGAGCTGTTTTTT.

This clone has a handful of counts. This chain uses TRBV7-9 with TRBJ2-7; possible D gene TRBD1, 6 bases. The CDR3 is 12 residues long. Germline V lookup: CDR1 SEHNR, CDR2 FQNEAQ (reference sequence). V lost 5 bases to trimming and J lost 9 bases, with 14 bases between them. The CDR3 here is CASSREGERQYF. For the CDR3, the DNA is TGTGCCAGCAGCCGCGAGGGGGAAAGGCAGTACTTC.

The genes are TRBV2 and TRBJ2-5; 13 bases align to TRBD2. From germline, CDR1 is SNHLY and CDR2 FYNNEI. V lost 9 bases, J lost 4 bases, and 5 bases stayed unmatched. The CDR3 loop spans 14 amino acids. CDR3 in DNA: TGTGCCAGTTCCGGACTAGCGGGAGCAGAGACCCAGTACTTC. Translating it yields CASSGLAGAETQYF.

V gene TRBV18 combines with J gene TRBJ2-7; TRBD2 agrees at 7 bases. The CDR3 sequence is 13 residues long. Germline V CDR1 and CDR2: KGHSH, LQKENI. V shed 4 bases and J 4 bases; nucleotides not matched to a gene: 4. Here the CDR3 DNA reads TGTGCCAGCTCACGAGGGGAGGGTTACGAGCAGTACTTC. Amino acids: CASSRGEGYEQYF.

The chain links TRBV11-2 to TRBJ2-1; D is ambiguous. CDR1 is SGHAT, CDR2 FQNNGV, per germline. The CDR3 runs 13 residues. V was trimmed by 0 bases and J by 8 bases, leaving 8 bases between them. This chain's CDR3 is CASSLDLLYEQFF. In DNA, the CDR3 is TGTGCCAGCAGCTTAGATCTGCTGTATGAGCAGTTCTTC.

This clone is a singleton in its sample. The rearrangement links TRBV9 to TRBJ2-7, with 11 nucleotides matching TRBD2. With V trimmed by 6 bases and J by 1 base, 9 bases remained unmatched. In germline, CDR1 is SGDLS, CDR2 YYNGEE. This CDR3 contains 16 residues. CDR3 loop: CASTNSGTSGSYEQYF. The CDR3 DNA sequence: TGTGCCAGCACCAACTCCGGGACTAGCGGTTCCTACGAGCAGTACTTC.

The chain combines TRBV18 with TRBJ2-6, with 9 bases fitting TRBD1. V shed 3 bases and J 4 bases; nucleotides not matched to a gene: 7. The CDR3 runs to 17 residues. Germline-derived CDR1 and CDR2 are KGHSH and LQKENI. CDR3 sequence (DNA): TGTGCCAGCTCACCGTCCCGGGACAGGGCCGGGGCCAACGTCCTGACTTTC. It is translated as CASSPSRDRAGANVLTF.

The V and J genes are TRBV6-5 and TRBJ2-5; 8 nucleotides match TRBD1. Germline V CDR1 and CDR2: MNHEY, SVGAGI. V shed 7 bases and J 3 bases; nucleotides not matched to a gene: 10. The CDR3 is 15 amino acids. The CDR3 DNA follows: TGTGCCAGCAACCCCCGGACAGGGAAGGAAGAGACCCAGTACTTC. Amino acids: CASNPRTGKEETQYF.

This clone was observed a handful of times. The chain has TRBV6-1 and TRBJ2-5, with D possibly matching TRBD1 (6 bases). V lost 10 bases and J 1 base, leaving 13 bases between the germline ends. Per the germline V gene, CDR1 is MNHNS and CDR2 is SASEGT. This CDR3 is 13 amino acids long. CDR3 bases: TGTGCCACCCACAGGGTCTTCCAAGAGACCCAGTACTTC. Translating gives CATHRVFQETQYF.

The table lists this clone with a few counts. The chain carries TRBV27 and TRBJ2-7; D may match TRBD1 or TRBD2 (7 bases each). Germline V lookup: CDR1 MNHEY, CDR2 SMNVEV (reference sequence). This CDR3 comprises 15 residues. Trimming removed 3 bases at V and 7 bases at J, with 19 bases between. As DNA, the CDR3 is TGTGCCAGCAGTTTGGGAGGGGGCGATTGGCAGGAGCAGTACTTC. This codes for CASSLGGGDWQEQYF.

The chain combines TRBV5-4 with TRBJ1-2; 7 positions agree with TRBD1. Germline trimming cut 5 bases from V and 7 bases from J; bases unmatched to any gene: 11. This CDR3 comprises 14 residues. Germline loops: CDR1 SGHNT, CDR2 YYREEE (reference sequence). The CDR3, as DNA: TGTGCCAGCAGTCGACCGGGACAGTCTGGTGGCTACACCTTC. It specifies CASSRPGQSGGYTF.

This clone was observed a few times. V usage is TRBV2 and J usage is TRBJ2-7, with TRBD1 matching over 9 bases. The CDR3 covers 14 residues. With V trimmed by 4 bases and J by 3 bases, 4 bases remained unmatched. Germline V gives CDR1 SNHLY, CDR2 FYNNEI. The CDR3 bases are TGTGCCAGCAGTGTCACAGGGGGCTTCTACGAGCAGTACTTC. Amino acids: CASSVTGGFYEQYF.

Ten or more counts support this clone. This chain connects TRBV6-1 to TRBJ2-7; TRBD1 matches at 10 bases. This CDR3 region has 16 residues. The germline V gene has CDR1 MNHNS and CDR2 SASEGT. J gave up 5 bases and V 1 base, and 8 bases lay outside the gene matches. CDR3 DNA: TGTGCCAGCAGTGAAGGTTTGGGACAGGGGTCCCACGAGCAGTACTTC. Translation: CASSEGLGQGSHEQYF.

A word on this clone: The same CDR3 is also encoded by other DNA sequences in this sample. This chain joins TRBV18 and TRBJ1-4; 10 bases map to TRBD1. After removal of 3 bases from V and 5 bases from J, the junction contained 3 bases not matched to a gene. Germline CDR1 and CDR2: KGHSH and LQKENI. This CDR3 region has 15 residues. The CDR3 is CASSPPGQGNEKLFF. The DNA of the CDR3 is TGTGCCAGCTCACCTCCGGGACAGGGGAATGAAAAACTGTTTTTT.

The chain is built from TRBV28 and TRBJ1-2; 8 bases match TRBD1. Germline CDR1 MDHEN, CDR2 SYDVKM. The CDR3 runs to 14 residues. Germline trimming cut 3 bases from V and 4 bases from J; bases unmatched to any gene: 4. In DNA form, the CDR3 reads TGTGCCAGCAGTTTGTCAGGGGGCGGCTATGGCTACACCTTC. Translated, it gives CASSLSGGGYGYTF.

The chain has TRBV5-1 and TRBJ1-2, with 10 bases lining up with TRBD1. Trimming at V came to 4 bases and at J to 1 base, leaving 7 bases not matched to a gene. The CDR3 loop spans 16 amino acids. The germline CDR1 and CDR2 sequences are SGHRS and YFSETQ. CDR3 in DNA: TGCGCCAGCAGCGCGGGGGACAGGGGATATAACTATGGCTACACCTTC. Encoded protein: CASSAGDRGYNYGYTF.

This chain joins TRBV6-1 and TRBJ1-5, with D perhaps TRBD1 (5 bases). The CDR3 covers 16 residues. Germline lookup yields CDR1 MNHNS and CDR2 SASEGT. With 1 base removed from V and 0 bases from J, the gap between germline ends came to 10 bases. In DNA form, the CDR3 reads TGTGCCAGCAGTGAAGTGCCAGGGCTTAGCAATCAGCCCCAGCATTTT. Its protein is CASSEVPGLSNQPQHF.

The genes are TRBV5-1 and TRBJ2-5; the match to TRBD1 covers 11 bases. Losses at the gene ends were 4 bases for V and 4 bases for J; bases not matched to a gene: 6. Germline V CDR1 and CDR2: SGHRS, YFSETQ. This CDR3 comprises 15 residues. CDR3 nucleotides: TGCGCCAGCAGCCAGGACAGGGGGCGGCGAGAGACCCAGTACTTC. This gives the protein CASSQDRGRRETQYF.

The chain recombines TRBV5-1 with TRBJ2-3; tentative D call: TRBD2 (6 bases). This CDR3 is 13 amino acids long. Per germline, CDR1 SGHRS and CDR2 YFSETQ. V lost 6 bases and J lost 5, with 13 bases in between. CDR3: CASKERAGDTQYF. CDR3 DNA: TGCGCCAGCAAGGAGCGGGCGGGAGATACGCAGTATTTT.

This chain connects TRBV25-1 to TRBJ2-7, with TRBD2 matching over 11 bases. The germline gives CDR1 MGHDK, CDR2 SYGVNS. V lost 3 bases to trimming and J lost 5 bases; unmatched junction nucleotides: 9. The CDR3 runs to 16 residues. The DNA for the CDR3 is TGTGCCAGCAGTGAGGCTCAACTAGCGGGAGCTGACGAGCAGTACTTC. Residues: CASSEAQLAGADEQYF.